Listed below are T cell receptor beta chains from one sample, sequenced in a study of cytomegalovirus exposure and HLA in healthy donors. Clones were sequenced by immunoSEQ multiplex PCR, and TCRdb holds only the in-frame ones, with some missing. Seen here are about 120,000 clones, under 85% observed once, and the top ten hold approximately 9.9%. The sample comprised PBMCs. The receptor source for this set is a man aged 35-49 years in good health and CMV-seropositive. Each CDR3 is given with its conserved first and last residue. D genes are given only for firm matches. Where a row states a size, it is once, few, many or the class of an expanded clone; other rows omit it.

CDR3aa | CDR3nt | d_gene | abundance | j_gene | v_gene
CASSAGESYGYTF | TGTGCCAGCAGTGCAGGGGAGTCCTATGGCTACACCTTC | . | . | TRBJ1-2 | TRBV6-5
CSVEAPPGTSGSLGANVLTF | TGCAGCGTTGAAGCGCCCCCCGGGACTAGCGGGTCTCTGGGGGCCAACGTCCTGACTTTC | TRBD2 | . | TRBJ2-6 | TRBV29-1
CASSLGWRLPGADTQYF | TGTGCCAGCAGCTTGGGGTGGCGCCTCCCGGGGGCAGATACGCAGTATTTT | . | . | TRBJ2-3 | TRBV5-4
CSARDSYLQFF | TGCAGTGCTAGAGATTCGTATTTGCAGTTCTTC | . | . | TRBJ2-1 | TRBV20-1
CATAGGGGQETQYF | TGTGCCACGGCCGGCGGGGGCGGACAAGAGACCCAGTACTTC | . | . | TRBJ2-5 | TRBV27
CATSRDNSGANVLTF | TGTGCCACCAGCAGAGACAACTCTGGGGCCAACGTCCTGACTTTC | . | . | TRBJ2-6 | TRBV15
CASSLRPQGRATEAFF | TGCGCCAGCAGCTTGCGTCCCCAGGGTAGGGCCACTGAAGCTTTCTTT | . | . | TRBJ1-1 | TRBV5-1
CASSDRTGYEQYF | TGTGCCAGCAGCGACCGCACAGGGTACGAGCAGTACTTC | . | . | TRBJ2-7 | TRBV6-5
CASSSGQGPSGGYTF | TGTGCCAGCAGCTCAGGACAGGGGCCCTCCGGTGGCTACACCTTC | TRBD1 | . | TRBJ1-2 | TRBV7-9
CASSLVLAGTTDTQYF | TGCGCCAGCAGCTTGGTTCTAGCGGGGACCACAGATACGCAGTATTTT | TRBD2 | . | TRBJ2-3 | TRBV5-1
CASTTGRGQPQHF | TGTGCCAGCACAACTGGCCGGGGTCAGCCCCAGCATTTT | . | . | TRBJ1-5 | TRBV2
CASSLARVSYNEQFF | TGTGCCAGCAGCTTAGCCAGGGTCTCCTACAATGAGCAGTTCTTC | . | . | TRBJ2-1 | TRBV7-3
CASSPSQAETQYF | TGTGCCAGTAGTCCCTCGCAGGCAGAGACCCAGTACTTC | . | few | TRBJ2-5 | TRBV19
CATKGFSSYEQYF | TGTGCCACCAAGGGGTTTAGCTCCTACGAGCAGTACTTC | . | . | TRBJ2-7 | TRBV2
CASSPRVGGLSDTQYF | TGTGCCAGCTCACCACGGGTCGGGGGGCTTTCAGATACGCAGTATTTT | . | . | TRBJ2-3 | TRBV18
CASSFAGGVQPQHF | TGTGCCAGCAGTTTTGCAGGGGGCGTTCAGCCCCAGCATTTT | TRBD1 | . | TRBJ1-5 | TRBV27
CASSLGGQGASTQYF | TGTGCTAGCAGCTTAGGGGGACAAGGGGCCAGTACGCAGTATTTT | . | . | TRBJ2-3 | TRBV7-7